In this sample, the clone carrying this T cell receptor (beta chain) turned up once. Antigen specificity is unknown. These data belong to a study of memory CD4+ T cells and cytomegalovirus serostatus. Whole-study results and caveats: Median bootstrapped AUC for CMV status was about 0.96 originally, 0.9 to 0.93 US-trained.

Single viable CD3+CD4+CD8-CD45RO+ cells were sorted as the memory CD4+ T cells. Original processing methods: Out-of-frame sequences were removed, leaving 2,204,828 distinct TCRbeta sequences. TCRdb keeps only in-frame clones here, not all; method: immunoSEQ multiplex PCR. V, J and clone size were drawn from that table, and D and trimming were deduced from the DNA. The table has approximately 60,000 clones, over 65% seen once. The TCR comes from an adult in good health and CMV-seropositive. The specimen was memory CD4+ T cells from blood.

CDR3 nucleotides: TGTGCCAGCAGCTTAGCCGGGACTAGCGGGAAGACCCAGTACTTC. Translation gives CASSLAGTSGKTQYF. The chain has TRBV7-2 and TRBJ2-5, with TRBD2 identical over 13 bases. The V segment lost 0 bases and the J segment 6 bases; nucleotides outside the gene matches: 1. The germline gives CDR1 SGHTA, CDR2 FQGNSA. This CDR3 has 15 amino acids. Drawing the rest from reference TRBV7-2 and TRBJ2-5, the complete variable domain is GAGVSQSPSNKVTEKGKDVELRCDPISGHTALYWYRQSLGQGLEFLIYFQGNSAPDKSGLPSDRFSAERTGGSVSTLTIQRTQQEDSAVYLCASSLAGTSGKTQYFGPGTRLLVL.